Following are 30 T cell receptor beta chains from one sample sequenced in a study of OX40 agonist ivuxolimab in advanced cancers. The protocol was immunoSEQ multiplex PCR, while the TCRdb copy is restricted to in-frame clones and leaves out a portion. Of tens of thousands of clones listed, around 92% were seen once; the top ten hold around a fifth. The material sequenced was CD4+ or CD8+ T cells sorted from blood, taken in a trial of the OX40 agonist ivuxolimab. The origin of the receptors is an adult with an advanced solid tumor such as melanoma, head and neck, liver or kidney cancer.

This clone has just one count. The chain has TRBV5-1 and TRBJ1-1; D is unclear. The germline V gene encodes CDR1 SGHRS and CDR2 YFSETQ. This CDR3 spans 13 amino acids. V dropped 0 bases and J dropped 7 bases, with 10 bases sitting between them. The CDR3 here is CASSLAAAHEAFF. The DNA of the CDR3 is TGCGCCAGCAGCTTGGCCGCGGCTCATGAAGCTTTCTTT.

The chain uses TRBV30 and TRBJ2-7; D is unresolved. The length of the CDR3 is 10 residues. From germline, CDR1 is GTSNPN and CDR2 SVGIG (reference sequence). Trimming took 5 bases from V and 3 from J, leaving 5 bases between them. The CDR3 protein is CAWGDYEQYF. The DNA for the CDR3 is TGTGCCTGGGGAGACTACGAGCAGTACTTC.

This sequence joins TRBV19 and TRBJ2-7; D is unclear. V was cut by 3 bases and J by 0 bases, with 9 bases left in between. This CDR3 is built from 14 residues. CDR1 LNHDA and CDR2 SQIVND come from the germline V gene (reference sequence). CDR3 loop: CASSMAESSYEQYF. CDR3 bases: TGTGCCAGTAGTATGGCGGAGAGCTCCTACGAGCAGTACTTC.

The V call is TRBV11-2, the J call TRBJ2-7, with TRBD2 matching over 8 bases. Germline-derived CDR1 and CDR2 are SGHAT and FQNNGV. CDR3 length: 16 amino acids. With 1 base clipped from V and 0 bases from J, the junction kept 5 bases outside the gene matches. CDR3 amino acids: CASSLVVAGLSYEQYF. In DNA, the CDR3 is TGTGCCAGCAGCTTAGTCGTAGCGGGGCTCTCCTACGAGCAGTACTTC.

The CDR3 sequence is CAWSVGTSDTTDTQYF. The CDR3, as DNA: TGTGCCTGGAGTGTTGGTACTAGCGACACCACAGATACGCAGTATTTT. V is TRBV30 and J is TRBJ2-3; TRBD2 agrees at 7 bases. The ends lost 0 bases at V and 2 bases at J; junction bases unmatched: 8. The CDR3 is made up of 16 amino acids. Per the germline V gene, CDR1 is GTSNPN and CDR2 is SVGIG (reference sequence).

The chain joins TRBV5-6 to TRBJ2-1, with 11 bases fitting TRBD2. Germline assignment: CDR1 SGHDT and CDR2 YYEEEE. J gave up 6 bases and V 1 base, and 3 bases lay outside the gene matches. This CDR3 is built from 15 residues. The CDR3 nucleotides read TGTGCCAGCAGCTTGTCTAGCGGGAGGAGCAATGAGCAGTTCTTC. This sequence encodes CASSLSSGRSNEQFF.

The chain combines TRBV28 with TRBJ2-7; the D gene is possibly TRBD1 (6 bases). This CDR3 is 14 amino acids long. V lost 6 bases and J lost 4, with 16 bases in between. Germline CDR1 is MDHEN and CDR2 is SYDVKM. The CDR3 protein is CASRQGLSGYEQYF. The CDR3, as DNA: TGTGCCAGCAGACAGGGCCTCTCGGGTTACGAGCAGTACTTC.

The genes are TRBV5-6 and TRBJ2-7; 10 nucleotides match TRBD1. The germline CDR1 and CDR2 sequences are SGHDT and YYEEEE. V shed 4 bases, J shed 0 bases, and the junction held 10 bases outside the gene matches. The CDR3 sequence is 17 residues long. Written as DNA, the CDR3 is TGTGCCAGCAGCCCCCTCTTTGGGGACAGGGGCTCCTACGAGCAGTACTTC. Its translation: CASSPLFGDRGSYEQYF.

The V gene is TRBV9, the J gene TRBJ1-4; no reliable D call. V shed 0 bases and J shed 8 bases, with 17 bases lying between them. The V gene's germline CDR1 is SGDLS and CDR2 YYNGEE. The CDR3 spans 16 residues. CDR3 sequence (DNA): TGTGCCAGCAGCGTAGGGGGTGGATGGGCTATGGAAAAACTGTTTTTT. It yields the protein CASSVGGGWAMEKLFF.

In DNA form, the CDR3 reads TGTGCCAGCAGCTTTGGCGGGAGGAGCTCCTACGAGCAGTACTTC. It encodes CASSFGGRSSYEQYF. The genes are TRBV7-6 and TRBJ2-7, with 8 nucleotides matching TRBD2. Per the germline V gene, CDR1 is SGHVS and CDR2 is FNYEAQ. V gave up 3 bases and J gave up 0 bases; unmatched junction bases: 4. This CDR3 region has 15 residues. Looking up the rest from reference TRBV7-6 and TRBJ2-7 gives the full variable domain: GAGVSQSPRYKVTKRGQDVALRCDPISGHVSLYWYRQALGQGPEFLTYFNYEAQQDKSGLPNDRFSAERPEGSISTLTIQRTEQRDSAMYRCASSFGGRSSYEQYFGPGTRLTVT.

The chain couples TRBV25-1 to TRBJ1-1; D unclear. V was trimmed by 3 bases and J by 0 bases, leaving 17 bases between them. Germline CDR1 and CDR2: MGHDK and SYGVNS. The CDR3 contains 17 residues. The CDR3 loop is CASSEGPGINLNTEAFF. Written as DNA, the CDR3 is TGTGCCAGCAGTGAGGGCCCTGGGATAAACCTGAACACTGAAGCTTTCTTT.

The chain is built from TRBV7-9 and TRBJ2-5, with a possible D match to TRBD1 (6 bases). The germline V gene encodes CDR1 SEHNR and CDR2 FQNEAQ (reference sequence). This CDR3 is built from 13 residues. Trimming pared 5 bases from V and 5 bases from J, leaving 12 bases between. The CDR3 here is CASSSTGPETQYF. CDR3 nucleotides: TGTGCCAGCAGCAGTACAGGGCCGGAGACCCAGTACTTC.

The gene calls are TRBV13 and TRBJ2-7, with 7 bases identical to TRBD2. Germline V gene sequence: CDR1 PRHDT, CDR2 FYEKMQ (reference sequence). Trimming removed 7 bases from V and 2 bases from J; junction bases left unmatched: 8. CDR3 length: 14 residues. CDR3 residues: CASTQREGTYEQYF. DNA for the CDR3: TGTGCCAGCACCCAGAGGGAGGGGACCTACGAGCAGTACTTC.

The chain combines TRBV28 with TRBJ2-7; TRBD1 matches 9 bases. This CDR3 spans 16 amino acids. Germline CDR1 reads MDHEN; CDR2 reads SYDVKM. The V gene end was trimmed by 5 bases and the J gene end by 6 bases; junction bases not matched to a gene: 14. The CDR3 sequence: CASSPTTRDRDSEQYF. The CDR3 bases are TGTGCCAGCAGTCCGACGACCCGGGACAGGGACTCCGAGCAGTACTTC.

V usage is TRBV7-3 and J usage is TRBJ2-7, with 7 bases lining up with TRBD2. J was trimmed by 4 bases and V by 5 bases; bases with no gene match: 5. The CDR3 runs to 13 residues. Germline-derived CDR1 and CDR2 are SGHTA and FQGTGA. CDR3 amino acids: CASSLGRGYEQYF. In DNA form, the CDR3 reads TGTGCCAGCAGCCTAGGGAGGGGTTACGAGCAGTACTTC.

V and J are TRBV27 and TRBJ1-3, with D perhaps matching TRBD1 (5 bases). Germline values: CDR1 MNHEY, CDR2 SMNVEV (reference sequence). The germline V and J ends were trimmed by 2 bases and 0 bases, with 11 bases remaining between them. The CDR3 contains 16 residues. CDR3 region: CASSLTGISSGNTIYF. The CDR3 region has the DNA TGTGCCAGCAGTTTAACAGGAATTTCCTCTGGAAACACCATATATTTT.

About this clone itself: This same CDR3 is encoded by further DNA sequences in the sample. This chain links TRBV27 with TRBJ2-1, with 11 bases aligning to TRBD2. V was pared by 5 bases and J by 5 bases, with 5 bases of the junction left unmatched. The CDR3 runs to 15 residues. Germline loops: CDR1 MNHEY, CDR2 SMNVEV (reference sequence). The CDR3 bases are TGTGCCAGCAGTCTGACTAGCGGGACACACAATGAGCAGTTCTTC. It translates to CASSLTSGTHNEQFF.

The chain carries TRBV19 and TRBJ2-7; D ambiguous. The CDR3 runs 15 residues. Trimming removed 6 bases from V and 0 bases from J, with 15 bases in between. CDR1 is LNHDA and CDR2 is SQIVND in the germline V gene (reference sequence). The CDR3 sequence: CASSPTESLSYEQYF. CDR3 nucleotide sequence: TGTGCCAGTAGCCCTACAGAAAGTCTCTCCTACGAGCAGTACTTC.

CDR3 in DNA: TGTGCCAGTAGTAATGGACAGAACACTGAAGCTTTCTTT. It is translated as CASSNGQNTEAFF. The chain uses TRBV19 and TRBJ1-1; TRBD1 is a possible D gene (5 bases). The CDR3 length is 13 residues. The V end lost 4 bases, the J end lost 1 base, and 7 bases lay between the germline ends. Germline-derived CDR1 and CDR2 are LNHDA and SQIVND (reference sequence).

As to this clone: One junction end disagrees with the germline gene, perhaps due to a read error. V gene TRBV7-7 combines with J gene TRBJ2-1, with TRBD2 matching 9 bases. Germline CDR1 is SSHAT and CDR2 is FNYEAQ (reference sequence). This CDR3 has 16 amino acids. The CDR3 bases are TGTGCTAGCAGCTTATCCGCGGGGGGGGTCGGCGATGAGCAGTTCTTC. This encodes CASSLSAGGVGDEQFF.

The chain has TRBV19 and TRBJ2-3; 11 bases align to TRBD2. Germline V gives CDR1 LNHDA, CDR2 SQIVND (reference sequence). The trim removed 6 bases at V and 3 bases at J, leaving 8 bases unmatched. The CDR3 consists of 16 residues. The CDR3 spells CASRRVRLAGTDTQYF. CDR3 nucleotide sequence: TGTGCCAGTAGGAGGGTCCGACTAGCGGGAACAGATACGCAGTATTTT.

The chain uses TRBV7-6 and TRBJ2-1; possible D gene TRBD1, 6 bases. In germline, CDR1 is SGHVS, CDR2 FNYEAQ. This CDR3 contains 15 residues. V dropped 1 base and J dropped 1 base, with 8 bases sitting between them. The CDR3 DNA reads as TGTGCCAGCAGCTTAGTAACAGGGTCCTACAATGAGCAGTTCTTC. Translated, it gives CASSLVTGSYNEQFF.

The chain recombines TRBV28 with TRBJ2-1; 7 nucleotides agree with TRBD2. The CDR3 loop spans 13 amino acids. V was pared by 6 bases and J by 8 bases, with 7 bases of the junction left unmatched. Germline lookup yields CDR1 MDHEN and CDR2 SYDVKM. The CDR3 reads CASRPPREHEQFF. The CDR3 DNA follows: TGTGCCAGCAGACCGCCGCGGGAGCATGAGCAGTTCTTC.

The V and J genes are TRBV27 and TRBJ2-1; 15 nucleotides agree with TRBD2. J was trimmed by 7 bases and V by 2 bases; bases with no gene match: 0. Germline CDR1 MNHEY, CDR2 SMNVEV (reference sequence). The CDR3 sequence is 15 residues long. This CDR3 reads CASSLGTSGRNEQFF. The CDR3 DNA is TGTGCCAGCAGTTTAGGGACTAGCGGGAGGAATGAGCAGTTCTTC.

Written as DNA, the CDR3 is TGTGCCACCCTATATGACGGACAGACTTCCGACGAGCAGTACTTC. Translated: CATLYDGQTSDEQYF. This chain joins TRBV10-3 and TRBJ2-7, with a possible D match to TRBD1 (6 bases). Germline CDR1 ENHRY, CDR2 SYGVKD. Trimming stripped 10 bases from V and 5 bases from J, with 24 bases between. CDR3 length: 15 residues.

This chain links TRBV9 with TRBJ1-2, with 7 bases identical to TRBD1. This CDR3 region has 15 residues. V gave up 4 bases and J gave up 7 bases; unmatched junction bases: 13. Germline V CDR1 and CDR2: SGDLS, YYNGEE. Written as DNA, the CDR3 is TGTGCCAGCAGCAATAACCTAGACAGGGCTGGTGGCTACACCTTC. Protein sequence: CASSNNLDRAGGYTF.

The rearrangement links TRBV27 to TRBJ2-1, with D maybe TRBD2 (5 bases). Trimming stripped 0 bases from V and 8 bases from J, with 11 bases between. Germline assignment: CDR1 MNHEY and CDR2 SMNVEV (reference sequence). The CDR3 has 14 amino acids. The CDR3 sequence is CASSLSRGVYEQFF. CDR3 nucleotide sequence: TGTGCCAGCAGTTTATCACGGGGTGTGTATGAGCAGTTCTTC.

The chain is built from TRBV7-9 and TRBJ2-7, with TRBD1 matching 8 bases. CDR3 length equals 15 residues. V was clipped by 5 bases and J by 3 bases; unmatched bases: 9. The germline CDR1 and CDR2 sequences are SEHNR and FQNEAQ (reference sequence). CDR3 coding DNA: TGTGCCAGCAGCATCGACAGGGGTTCCGGCTACGAGCAGTACTTC. Translated, it gives CASSIDRGSGYEQYF.

The rearrangement links TRBV7-9 to TRBJ2-7; 10 bases are shared with TRBD2. This CDR3 has 14 residues. V shed 5 bases and J 3 bases; nucleotides not matched to a gene: 4. Germline V gene sequence: CDR1 SEHNR, CDR2 FQNEAQ (reference sequence). CDR3 sequence reads: CASSLTSGNYEQYF. The CDR3 DNA sequence: TGTGCCAGCAGCCTCACTAGCGGGAACTACGAGCAGTACTTC.

The CDR3 protein is CALGQGTDTQYF. The CDR3 DNA reads as TGTGCCCTTGGACAGGGGACAGATACGCAGTATTTT. The chain couples TRBV30 to TRBJ2-3, with 9 bases lining up with TRBD1. CDR3 length equals 12 residues. J was trimmed by 3 bases and V by 8 bases; bases with no gene match: 3. Germline V gene sequence: CDR1 GTSNPN, CDR2 SVGIG (reference sequence).